The clone carrying this T cell receptor beta chain appeared a single time. From germline, CDR1 is SGHTA and CDR2 FQGTGA. Trimming removed 5 bases at V and 7 bases at J, with 15 bases between. The CDR3 sequence is 15 residues long. Sequencing was performed with immunoSEQ multiplex PCR; in TCRdb, only in-frame clones are kept and a portion is missing. This table holds 87,000 or so clones, less than 85% found once. The data are from a study of Ad26.COV2.S vaccination and SARS-CoV-2 variants. The source was peripheral blood, collected after recovery from COVID-19. The TCR originated in a human donor who had recovered from COVID-19. The V and J genes are TRBV7-3 and TRBJ1-6; TRBD1 is a possible D gene (6 bases). The chain's CDR3 is CASSREGDMNSPLHF. CDR3 coding DNA: TGTGCCAGCAGCCGCGAGGGGGATATGAATTCACCCCTCCACTTT.